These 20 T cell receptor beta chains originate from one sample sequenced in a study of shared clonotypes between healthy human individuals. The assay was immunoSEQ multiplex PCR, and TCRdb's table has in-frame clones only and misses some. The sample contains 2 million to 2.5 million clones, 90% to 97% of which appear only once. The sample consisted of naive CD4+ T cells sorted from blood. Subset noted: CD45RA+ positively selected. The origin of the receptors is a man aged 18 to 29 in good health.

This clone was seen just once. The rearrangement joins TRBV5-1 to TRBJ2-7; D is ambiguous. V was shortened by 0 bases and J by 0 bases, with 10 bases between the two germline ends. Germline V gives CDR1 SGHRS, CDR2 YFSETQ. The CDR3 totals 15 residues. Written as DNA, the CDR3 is TGCGCCAGCAGCTTGGAGGTACAGAGCTCCTACGAGCAGTACTTC. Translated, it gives CASSLEVQSSYEQYF.

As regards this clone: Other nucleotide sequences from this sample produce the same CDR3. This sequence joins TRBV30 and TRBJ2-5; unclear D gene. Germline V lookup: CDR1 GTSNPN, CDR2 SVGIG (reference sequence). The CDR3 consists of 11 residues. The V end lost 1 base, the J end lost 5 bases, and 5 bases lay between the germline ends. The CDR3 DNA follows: TGTGCCTGGAGTGGTCTGGAGACCCAGTACTTC. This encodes CAWSGLETQYF.

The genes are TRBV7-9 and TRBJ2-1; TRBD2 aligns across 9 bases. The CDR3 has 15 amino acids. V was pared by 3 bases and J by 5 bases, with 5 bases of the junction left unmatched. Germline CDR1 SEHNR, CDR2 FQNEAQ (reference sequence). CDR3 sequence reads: CASSLSGGTDNEQFF. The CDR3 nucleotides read TGTGCCAGCAGCTTGAGCGGGGGGACAGACAATGAGCAGTTCTTC.

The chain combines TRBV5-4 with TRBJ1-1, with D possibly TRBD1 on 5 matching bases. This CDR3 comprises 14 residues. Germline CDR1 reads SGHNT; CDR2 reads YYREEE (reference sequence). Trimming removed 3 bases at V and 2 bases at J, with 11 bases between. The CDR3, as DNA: TGTGCCAGCAGCTCGACAGCAGCTAACACTGAAGCTTTCTTT. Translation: CASSSTAANTEAFF.

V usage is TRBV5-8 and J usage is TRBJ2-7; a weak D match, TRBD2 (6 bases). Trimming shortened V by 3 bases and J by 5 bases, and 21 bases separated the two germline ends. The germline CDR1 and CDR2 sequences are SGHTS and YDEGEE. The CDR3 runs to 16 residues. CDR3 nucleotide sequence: TGTGCCAGCAGCTACCACCCGGTCCACGGGGGACACGAGCAGTACTTC. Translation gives CASSYHPVHGGHEQYF.

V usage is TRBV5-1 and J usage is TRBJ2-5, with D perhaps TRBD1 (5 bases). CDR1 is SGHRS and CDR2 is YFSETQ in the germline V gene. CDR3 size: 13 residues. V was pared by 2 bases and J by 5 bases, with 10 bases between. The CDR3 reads CASSFRDYETQYF. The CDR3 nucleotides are TGCGCCAGCAGCTTCAGGGATTACGAGACCCAGTACTTC.

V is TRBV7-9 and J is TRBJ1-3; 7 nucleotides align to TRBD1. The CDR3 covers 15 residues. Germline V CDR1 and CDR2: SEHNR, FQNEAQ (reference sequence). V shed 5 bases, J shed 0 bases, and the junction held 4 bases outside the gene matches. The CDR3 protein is CASSIRGPSGNTIYF. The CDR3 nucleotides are TGTGCCAGCAGCATAAGGGGGCCCTCTGGAAACACCATATATTTT.

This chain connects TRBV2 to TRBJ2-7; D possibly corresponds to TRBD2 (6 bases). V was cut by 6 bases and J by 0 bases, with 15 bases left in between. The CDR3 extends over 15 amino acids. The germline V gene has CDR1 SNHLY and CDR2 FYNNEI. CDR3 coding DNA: TGTGCCAGCAGGATCCGGGACTTCAGCTCCTACGAGCAGTACTTC. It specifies CASRIRDFSSYEQYF.

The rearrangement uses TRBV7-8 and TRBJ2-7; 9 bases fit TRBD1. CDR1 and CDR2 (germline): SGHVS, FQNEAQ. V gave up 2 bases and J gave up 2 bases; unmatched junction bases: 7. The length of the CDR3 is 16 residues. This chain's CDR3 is CASSLMEDRGTYEQYF. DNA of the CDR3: TGTGCCAGCAGCTTAATGGAGGACAGGGGAACCTACGAGCAGTACTTC.

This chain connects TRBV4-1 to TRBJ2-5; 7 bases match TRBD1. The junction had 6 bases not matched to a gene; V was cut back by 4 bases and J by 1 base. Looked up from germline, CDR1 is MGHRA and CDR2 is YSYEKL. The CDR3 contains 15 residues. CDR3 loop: CASSPRQGLQETQYF. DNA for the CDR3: TGCGCCAGCAGCCCGCGACAGGGCCTCCAAGAGACCCAGTACTTC.

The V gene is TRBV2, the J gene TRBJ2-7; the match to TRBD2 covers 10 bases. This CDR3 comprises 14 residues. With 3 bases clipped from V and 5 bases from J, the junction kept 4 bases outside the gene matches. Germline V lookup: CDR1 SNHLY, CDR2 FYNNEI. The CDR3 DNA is TGTGCCAGCAGTGAGGCTAGCGGGAGCCACGAGCAGTACTTC. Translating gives CASSEASGSHEQYF.

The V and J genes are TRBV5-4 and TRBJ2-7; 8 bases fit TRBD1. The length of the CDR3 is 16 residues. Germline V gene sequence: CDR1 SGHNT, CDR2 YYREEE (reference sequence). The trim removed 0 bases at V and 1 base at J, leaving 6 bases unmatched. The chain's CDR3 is CASSLDRGSRSYEQYF. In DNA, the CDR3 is TGTGCCAGCAGCTTGGACAGGGGGAGTCGGTCCTACGAGCAGTACTTC.

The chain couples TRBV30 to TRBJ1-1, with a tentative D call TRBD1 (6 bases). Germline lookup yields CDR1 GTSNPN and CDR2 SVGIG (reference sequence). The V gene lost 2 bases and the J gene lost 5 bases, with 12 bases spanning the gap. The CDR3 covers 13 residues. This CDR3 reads CAWSIRGGTEAFF. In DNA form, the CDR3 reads TGTGCCTGGAGTATCAGAGGGGGGACTGAAGCTTTCTTT.

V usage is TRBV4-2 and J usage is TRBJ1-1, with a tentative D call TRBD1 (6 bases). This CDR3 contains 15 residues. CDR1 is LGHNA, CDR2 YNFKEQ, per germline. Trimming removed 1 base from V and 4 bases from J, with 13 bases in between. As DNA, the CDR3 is TGTGCCAGCAGCCAAGTACAGGGAGGGATCACTGAAGCTTTCTTT. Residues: CASSQVQGGITEAFF.

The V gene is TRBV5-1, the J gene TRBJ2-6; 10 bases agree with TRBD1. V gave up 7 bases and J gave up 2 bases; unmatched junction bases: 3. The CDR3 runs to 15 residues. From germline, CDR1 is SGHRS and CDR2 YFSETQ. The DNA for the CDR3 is TGCGCCAGCGCAGACAGGGGGCCTGGGGCCAACGTCCTGACTTTC. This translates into CASADRGPGANVLTF.

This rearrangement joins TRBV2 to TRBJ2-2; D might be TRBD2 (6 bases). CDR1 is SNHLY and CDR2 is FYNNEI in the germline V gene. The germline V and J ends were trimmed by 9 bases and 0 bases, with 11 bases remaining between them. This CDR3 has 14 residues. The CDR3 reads CASSGTSNTGELFF. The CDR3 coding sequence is TGTGCCAGTTCCGGGACTTCGAACACCGGGGAGCTGTTTTTT.

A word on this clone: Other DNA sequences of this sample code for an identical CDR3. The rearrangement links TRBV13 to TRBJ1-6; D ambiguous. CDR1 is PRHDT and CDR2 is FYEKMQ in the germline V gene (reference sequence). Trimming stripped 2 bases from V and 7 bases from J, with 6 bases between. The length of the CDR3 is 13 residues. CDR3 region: CASSLKGNSPLHF. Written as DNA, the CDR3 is TGTGCCAGCAGCTTAAAGGGAAATTCACCCCTCCACTTT.

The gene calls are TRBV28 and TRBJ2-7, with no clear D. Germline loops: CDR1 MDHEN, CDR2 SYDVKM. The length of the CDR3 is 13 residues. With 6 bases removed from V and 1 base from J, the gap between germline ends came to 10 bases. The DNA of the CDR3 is TGTGCCAGCAGGCCGGGTCCGTCCTACGAGCAGTACTTC. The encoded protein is CASRPGPSYEQYF.

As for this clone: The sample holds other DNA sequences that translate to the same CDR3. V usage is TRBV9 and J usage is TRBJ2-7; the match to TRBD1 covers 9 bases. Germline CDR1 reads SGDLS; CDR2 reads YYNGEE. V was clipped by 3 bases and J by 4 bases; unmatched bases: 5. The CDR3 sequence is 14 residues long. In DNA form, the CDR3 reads TGTGCCAGCAGCGCCGGGACAGGGAGGTACGAGCAGTACTTC. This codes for CASSAGTGRYEQYF.

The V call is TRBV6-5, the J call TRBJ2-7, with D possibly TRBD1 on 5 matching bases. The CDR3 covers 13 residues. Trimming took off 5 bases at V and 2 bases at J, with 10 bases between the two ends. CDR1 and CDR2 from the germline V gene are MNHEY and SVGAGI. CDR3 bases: TGTGCCAGCAGTCCCCTAGGGGCCTACGAGCAGTACTTC. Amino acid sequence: CASSPLGAYEQYF.